This T cell receptor beta chain derives from a study of blood T cells in healthy people across ages. Regarding the study as a whole: Naive T cell percentage by flow cytometry tracked strongly with beta diversity. Greater diversity and more naive CD4+ cells were seen in long-lived donors than in aged donors.

Total RNA extraction produced at least 6 micrograms (per sample) for the study. On this clonotype itself: Its antigen is currently unknown.

Through a sample-barcoded 5' primer and a J-beta primer mix, a second PCR was run for roughly 6 to 11 cycles. Each CDR3 protein gets one entry after TCRdb re-called the 5' RACE reads with MiXCR. The top ten hold about a third of the sample, which has roughly 700,000 distinct CDR3 sequences, 49% seen once. CDR1 and CDR2 from the germline V gene are DFQATT and SNEGSKA (reference sequence). The CDR3 totals 15 residues. V trimming: 3 bases; J trimming: 6 bases; junction bases outside the gene matches: 9. The receptor's source is a woman aged 55-75 years in good health. The sequenced sample consisted of blood. The J gene is TRBJ2-3, the V gene TRBV20-1; TRBD2 matches at 10 bases. The CDR3 bases are TGCAGTGCTAGTTCCCATAGCGGGAGGAGGGATACGCAGTATTTT. It yields the protein CSASSHSGRRDTQYF.